A selection of T cell receptor beta chains follows, all from one sample in a study of T cells after yellow fever vaccination. TCRdb reprocessed the 5' RACE reads with MiXCR, giving one entry per CDR3 protein. This sample has fewer than 650,000 distinct CDR3 sequences, with just over 20% found just once. This specimen consisted of PBMCs, obtained 21 days after the first yellow fever vaccination. The receptors were gathered from a man aged 18-30 years who received the YFV17D yellow fever vaccine. CDR3s include the opening cysteine and the closing phenylalanine or tryptophan. The D gene is left open where the match is weak. Only some rows state a clone size, as once, few, many or a class for expanded clones.

d_gene: NA
j_gene: TRBJ1-1
abundance: NA
v_gene: TRBV5-6
CDR3nt: TGTGCCAGCAGTTTGTGGTTGAACACTGAAGCTTTCTTT
CDR3aa: CASSLWLNTEAFF

d_gene: NA
j_gene: TRBJ2-1
abundance: few
v_gene: TRBV18
CDR3nt: TGTGCCAGCTCACCGCTCGGGAGCTCCTACAATGAGCAGTTCTTC
CDR3aa: CASSPLGSSYNEQFF

d_gene: NA
j_gene: TRBJ2-5
abundance: few
v_gene: TRBV20-1
CDR3nt: TGCAGTGCTAATCGAGGAGGGGGGCGAGGGGAGACCCAGTACTTC
CDR3aa: CSANRGGGRGETQYF

d_gene: TRBD2
j_gene: TRBJ2-1
abundance: few
v_gene: TRBV5-1
CDR3nt: TGCGCCAGCAGCTTGGAGGGCGGGGGGGCCTACAATGAGCAGTTCTTC
CDR3aa: CASSLEGGGAYNEQFF

d_gene: NA
j_gene: TRBJ1-6
abundance: NA
v_gene: TRBV6-5
CDR3nt: TGTGCCAGCAGTTACTTAGGCCTCCCGGAGGGTTCACCCCTCCACTTT
CDR3aa: CASSYLGLPEGSPLHF

d_gene: TRBD2
j_gene: TRBJ2-2
abundance: NA
v_gene: TRBV2
CDR3nt: TGTGCCAGCAATGGACTAGCGCGCGGGGAGCTGTTTTTT
CDR3aa: CASNGLARGELFF

d_gene: NA
j_gene: TRBJ1-2
abundance: NA
v_gene: TRBV30
CDR3nt: TGTGCCTGGATGAGGGATCTCGGCTACACCTTC
CDR3aa: CAWMRDLGYTF

d_gene: TRBD1
j_gene: TRBJ1-1
abundance: NA
v_gene: TRBV4-3
CDR3nt: TGCGCCAGCAGCCGTAACAGGGGGGGGGACACTGAAGCTTTCTTT
CDR3aa: CASSRNRGGDTEAFF

d_gene: NA
j_gene: TRBJ1-2
abundance: NA
v_gene: TRBV15
CDR3nt: TGTGCCACCAGCGCAGGGGAGAACTATGGCTACACCTTC
CDR3aa: CATSAGENYGYTF

d_gene: NA
j_gene: TRBJ1-1
abundance: NA
v_gene: TRBV18
CDR3nt: TGTGCCAGCTCACCAAATTCAAATGTGAGAGGAGAAGCTTTCTTT
CDR3aa: CASSPNSNVRGEAFF

d_gene: TRBD2
j_gene: TRBJ2-4
abundance: NA
v_gene: TRBV2
CDR3nt: TGTGCCAGCAATTTGGGACTAGCGGGGGGGCGATTC
CDR3aa: CASNLGLAGGRF

d_gene: NA
j_gene: TRBJ2-3
abundance: NA
v_gene: TRBV10-3
CDR3nt: TGTGCCATCAGGGGAGACAGCAGGAGCACAGATACGCAGTATTTT
CDR3aa: CAIRGDSRSTDTQYF

d_gene: NA
j_gene: TRBJ2-1
abundance: few
v_gene: TRBV27
CDR3nt: TGTGCCAGCATTGCGGACCCTCCTTACAATGAGCAGTTCTTC
CDR3aa: CASIADPPYNEQFF

d_gene: NA
j_gene: TRBJ2-5
abundance: NA
v_gene: TRBV4-2
CDR3nt: TGTGCCAGCAGCCAAGATCCACAAGGGACCCAGTACTTC
CDR3aa: CASSQDPQGTQYF

d_gene: NA
j_gene: TRBJ2-1
abundance: many
v_gene: TRBV12-3/TRBV12-4
CDR3nt: TGTGCCAGCAGTTTAAATGAGCAGTTCTTC
CDR3aa: CASSLNEQFF

d_gene: TRBD1
j_gene: TRBJ2-3
abundance: few
v_gene: TRBV6-2/TRBV6-3
CDR3nt: TGTGCCAGCAGACAAACAGGGGCAGATACGCAGTATTTT
CDR3aa: CASRQTGADTQYF

d_gene: TRBD2
j_gene: TRBJ2-1
abundance: few
v_gene: TRBV4-3
CDR3nt: TGCGCCAGCAGCCAGAAGGAATTCCCTCGGGAGGGCAATGAGCAGTTCTTC
CDR3aa: CASSQKEFPREGNEQFF

d_gene: NA
j_gene: TRBJ1-1
abundance: few
v_gene: TRBV7-3
CDR3nt: TGTGCCAGCAGCTCGGACGGACACTACACTGAAGCTTTCTTT
CDR3aa: CASSSDGHYTEAFF

d_gene: NA
j_gene: TRBJ2-3
abundance: few
v_gene: TRBV4-1
CDR3nt: TGCGCCAGCAGCCAAGGAGTGTGGAGTAGCTTAGCCTCCCATACGCAGTATTTT
CDR3aa: CASSQGVWSSLASHTQYF

d_gene: NA
j_gene: TRBJ2-3
abundance: many
v_gene: TRBV25-1
CDR3nt: TGTGCCAGCAGGGGTTTAGCGGTAGGGGGAGATACGCAGTATTTT
CDR3aa: CASRGLAVGGDTQYF

d_gene: NA
j_gene: TRBJ1-4
abundance: NA
v_gene: TRBV6-2/TRBV6-3
CDR3nt: TGTGCCAGCAGATTCTTTGAAGCTAATGAAAAACTGTTTTTT
CDR3aa: CASRFFEANEKLFF

d_gene: NA
j_gene: TRBJ1-1
abundance: few
v_gene: TRBV4-2
CDR3nt: TGTGCCAGCAGCCAAGAGTTGGAGGGGGTTGGCACTGAAGCTTTCTTT
CDR3aa: CASSQELEGVGTEAFF

d_gene: NA
j_gene: TRBJ2-2
abundance: few
v_gene: TRBV11-2
CDR3nt: TGTGCCACTTGGGGTGGGGGGACCGGCAGCGGGGAGCTGTTTTTT
CDR3aa: CATWGGGTGSGELFF

d_gene: NA
j_gene: TRBJ2-2
abundance: NA
v_gene: TRBV7-3
CDR3nt: TGTGCCAGCAGCCGTACTAGGTCCACCGGGGAGCTGTTTTTT
CDR3aa: CASSRTRSTGELFF

d_gene: TRBD1
j_gene: TRBJ2-2
abundance: NA
v_gene: TRBV5-1
CDR3nt: TGCGCCAGCAGCTTGACCGCCTTCCGGGACAGGGTAAACACCGGGGAGCTGTTTTTT
CDR3aa: CASSLTAFRDRVNTGELFF

d_gene: TRBD1
j_gene: TRBJ2-1
abundance: NA
v_gene: TRBV6-2/TRBV6-3
CDR3nt: TGTGCCAGCCGACTCCGGGACAGGAGATATGAGCAGTTCTTC
CDR3aa: CASRLRDRRYEQFF

d_gene: NA
j_gene: TRBJ2-5
abundance: NA
v_gene: TRBV6-1
CDR3nt: TGTGCCAGCAGGTTCTACGAAGAAGAGACCCAGTACTTC
CDR3aa: CASRFYEEETQYF

d_gene: NA
j_gene: TRBJ2-3
abundance: few
v_gene: TRBV14
CDR3nt: TGTGCCAGCAGCCAACGGTCTTTGAAAACGCAGTATTTT
CDR3aa: CASSQRSLKTQYF

d_gene: NA
j_gene: TRBJ2-3
abundance: few
v_gene: TRBV2
CDR3nt: TGTGCCAGCAGTGGAAGGGGGGGCGGGACAGATACGCAGTATTTT
CDR3aa: CASSGRGGGTDTQYF

d_gene: TRBD1
j_gene: TRBJ1-6
abundance: few
v_gene: TRBV6-1
CDR3nt: TGTGCCAGCAGATCAACAGGGGCGATAAATTCACCCCTCCACTTT
CDR3aa: CASRSTGAINSPLHF

d_gene: NA
j_gene: TRBJ2-1
abundance: NA
v_gene: TRBV4-1
CDR3nt: TGCGCCAGCAGCCCCTACGGGGGATACAATGAGCAGTTCTTC
CDR3aa: CASSPYGGYNEQFF

d_gene: TRBD2
j_gene: TRBJ2-1
abundance: NA
v_gene: TRBV19
CDR3nt: TGTGCCACCCGGACTAGCGGGGGGGGGTACAATGAGCAGTTCTTC
CDR3aa: CATRTSGGGYNEQFF

d_gene: TRBD2
j_gene: TRBJ2-3
abundance: NA
v_gene: TRBV12-3/TRBV12-4
CDR3nt: TGTGCCAGCAGTTCCGAAACGATAAAGACTAGCGGGGGGTTTGATACGCAGTATTTT
CDR3aa: CASSSETIKTSGGFDTQYF

d_gene: NA
j_gene: TRBJ1-1
abundance: NA
v_gene: TRBV7-6
CDR3nt: TGTGCCAGTCAGGGACACCAGAACACTGAAGCTTTCTTT
CDR3aa: CASQGHQNTEAFF

d_gene: TRBD2
j_gene: TRBJ2-3
abundance: NA
v_gene: TRBV7-3
CDR3nt: TGTGCCAGCAGCCCCGGGACTACTACCACAGATACGCAGTATTTT
CDR3aa: CASSPGTTTTDTQYF

d_gene: NA
j_gene: TRBJ2-2
abundance: NA
v_gene: TRBV9
CDR3nt: TGTGCCAGCAGCGTGACGGGCCGGATGGGCGGGGAGCTGTTTTTT
CDR3aa: CASSVTGRMGGELFF

d_gene: NA
j_gene: TRBJ2-7
abundance: NA
v_gene: TRBV5-4
CDR3nt: TGTGCCAGCAGCTTGACAGGGAACGGCGAGCAGTACTTC
CDR3aa: CASSLTGNGEQYF

d_gene: TRBD1
j_gene: TRBJ1-3
abundance: many
v_gene: TRBV12-3/TRBV12-4
CDR3nt: TGTGCCAGCAGTGCGACAGGGGGTAACACCATATATTTT
CDR3aa: CASSATGGNTIYF

d_gene: NA
j_gene: TRBJ1-5
abundance: few
v_gene: TRBV4-3
CDR3nt: TGCGCCAGCAGCTTCGGACGGGGCGGGGGACAGCCCCAGCATTTT
CDR3aa: CASSFGRGGGQPQHF

d_gene: TRBD1
j_gene: TRBJ1-1
abundance: few
v_gene: TRBV9
CDR3nt: TGTGCCAGCAGCCCAGGGGGGGTAAGGTGGACTGAAGCTTTCTTT
CDR3aa: CASSPGGVRWTEAFF

d_gene: TRBD1
j_gene: TRBJ1-3
abundance: many
v_gene: TRBV20-1
CDR3nt: TGCAGTGCCCACACAGGGGCTGGAAACACCATATATTTT
CDR3aa: CSAHTGAGNTIYF

d_gene: NA
j_gene: TRBJ1-6
abundance: NA
v_gene: TRBV24-1
CDR3nt: TGTGCCACCAGTGAAGGGGAAGGCACCTATAATTCACCCCTCCACTTT
CDR3aa: CATSEGEGTYNSPLHF

d_gene: NA
j_gene: TRBJ2-5
abundance: few
v_gene: TRBV5-1
CDR3nt: TGCGCCAGCAGCTTGAGGGGAACCGAGGGAGAGACCCAGTACTTC
CDR3aa: CASSLRGTEGETQYF

d_gene: TRBD2
j_gene: TRBJ2-5
abundance: few
v_gene: TRBV2
CDR3nt: TGTGCCAGCAGGATGGGGACTAGCCCTGGGGAGACCCAGTACTTC
CDR3aa: CASRMGTSPGETQYF

d_gene: TRBD2
j_gene: TRBJ2-5
abundance: NA
v_gene: TRBV30
CDR3nt: TGTGCCGTAGATAGCGGGGGGTCCCAAGAGACCCAGTACTTC
CDR3aa: CAVDSGGSQETQYF

d_gene: NA
j_gene: TRBJ2-1
abundance: NA
v_gene: TRBV12-3/TRBV12-4
CDR3nt: TGTGCCAGCGGATCCGGGACCCGGCGGCTTGAGCAGTTCTTC
CDR3aa: CASGSGTRRLEQFF

d_gene: TRBD2
j_gene: TRBJ2-2
abundance: many
v_gene: TRBV5-5
CDR3nt: TGTGCCAGCAGCCTCGGACTAGCGGGGGGCTTAGCCGGGGAGCTGTTTTTT
CDR3aa: CASSLGLAGGLAGELFF

d_gene: TRBD2
j_gene: TRBJ2-7
abundance: NA
v_gene: TRBV7-8
CDR3nt: TGTGCCAGCAGCTACGGGACTAGCGGGGTCTACGAGCAGTACTTC
CDR3aa: CASSYGTSGVYEQYF

d_gene: TRBD1
j_gene: TRBJ1-1
abundance: many
v_gene: TRBV11-2
CDR3nt: TGTGCCAGCAGCTTCACAGGGGCGAACACTGAAGCTTTCTTT
CDR3aa: CASSFTGANTEAFF